Listed below are T cell receptor beta chains from one sample, sequenced in a study of long-term antiretroviral therapy in people with HIV. Produced via immunoSEQ multiplex PCR; TCRdb's table is partial and in-frame only. There are about 25,000 clones in the sample; about 86% occur only once, and roughly 15% lies in the top ten. The specimen comprised unsorted PBMCs, sampled 1.2 years after starting antiretroviral therapy. The receptors originated from a man aged 50 to 60 with HIV. Both conserved end residues are part of each CDR3. Fields, in order: V gene, J gene, D gene, clone size, CDR3 DNA, CDR3 protein. D genes are given only for firm matches. Rows may omit the clone size; those that give it use once, few, many or a size class.

TRBV5-4,TRBJ2-1,.,.,TGTGCCAGCAGCTTGGGAGACTTCTCCTACAATGAGCAGTTCTTC,CASSLGDFSYNEQFF
TRBV30,TRBJ1-4,TRBD1,.,TGTGCCGGGGGACAGGGGGTGCCAACTAATGAAAAACTGTTTTTT,CAGGQGVPTNEKLFF
TRBV10-2,TRBJ2-3,TRBD1,.,TGCGCCAGCCGGACAGGTCTCACAGATACGCAGTATTTT,CASRTGLTDTQYF
TRBV7-8,TRBJ2-1,.,.,TGTGCCAGCAGCTTACCCCTCGGGGAGCAGTTCTTC,CASSLPLGEQFF
TRBV6-1,TRBJ2-3,.,.,TGTGCCAGCAGTGAAGGTAGCTCCACAGATACGCAGTATTTT,CASSEGSSTDTQYF
TRBV11-2,TRBJ2-7,.,.,TGTGCCACCCGCTTAGAGGGGGGGGTATCCTACGAGCAGTACTTC,CATRLEGGVSYEQYF
TRBV7-9,TRBJ2-2,.,.,TGTGCCAGCAGCCGACAAGGGCCGGAGCTGTTTTTT,CASSRQGPELFF
TRBV10-1,TRBJ1-5,.,few,TGCGCCAGCAGCCAATCCTCCGGGGCAAGAGCGAAGGACAATCAGCCCCAGCATTTT,CASSQSSGARAKDNQPQHF
TRBV11-2,TRBJ2-2,TRBD2,.,TGTGCCAGCAGCGAGACTAGCGGGGTCCCCGGGGAGCTGTTTTTT,CASSETSGVPGELFF
TRBV5-1,TRBJ2-5,.,.,TGCGCCAGCAGCTTGGGGGGGTACCAAGAGACCCAGTACTTC,CASSLGGYQETQYF
TRBV7-2,TRBJ2-1,TRBD1,once,TGTGCCAGCAGCCCCCGTGGGACAGGGGTCGGTTACAATGAGCAGTTCTTC,CASSPRGTGVGYNEQFF
TRBV11-3,TRBJ2-7,.,.,TGTGCCAGCAGCTTAGCGTCACAGGGATACGAGCAGTACTTC,CASSLASQGYEQYF
TRBV2,TRBJ1-1,.,.,TGTGCCAGCAGTGAGGGGGAGACTGAAGCTTTCTTT,CASSEGETEAFF
TRBV30,TRBJ2-3,.,.,TGTGCCTGGAAAGGAATTTTCAAAGTTACGCAGTATTTT,CAWKGIFKVTQYF
TRBV10-3,TRBJ2-1,.,.,TGTGCCACCACTGCGGCGAATGAGCAGTTCTTC,CATTAANEQFF
TRBV5-4,TRBJ2-6,.,.,TGTGCCAGCAGCTTGGCCGGCAGAGTCTCTGGGGCCAACGTCCTGACTTTC,CASSLAGRVSGANVLTF
TRBV5-5,TRBJ2-5,.,.,TGTGCCAGCAGCCCAACCTTTGGGAGCCAAGAGACCCAGTACTTC,CASSPTFGSQETQYF
TRBV14,TRBJ1-1,TRBD1,once,TGTGCCAGCAGCCCCGGACAGGGGGCTCCCACTGAAGCTTTCTTT,CASSPGQGAPTEAFF
TRBV7-8,TRBJ1-5,.,.,TGTGCCACCACCCATACCCGAAAGGAACAGCCCCAGCATTTT,CATTHTRKEQPQHF